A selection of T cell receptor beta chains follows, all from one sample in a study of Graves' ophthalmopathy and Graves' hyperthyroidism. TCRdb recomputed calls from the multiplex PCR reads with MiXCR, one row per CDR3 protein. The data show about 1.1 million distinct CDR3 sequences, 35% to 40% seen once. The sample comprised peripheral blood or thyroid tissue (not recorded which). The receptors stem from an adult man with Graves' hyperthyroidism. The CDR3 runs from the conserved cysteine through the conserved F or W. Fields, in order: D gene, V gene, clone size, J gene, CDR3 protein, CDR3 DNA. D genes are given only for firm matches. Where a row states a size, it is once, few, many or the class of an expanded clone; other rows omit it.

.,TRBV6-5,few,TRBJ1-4,CASRGGGHEKLFF,TGTGCCAGCAGGGGCGGGGGCCATGAAAAACTGTTTTTT
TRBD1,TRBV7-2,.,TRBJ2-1,CASSRRQGALEQFF,TGTGCCAGCAGCCGGCGGCAGGGGGCCCTTGAGCAGTTCTTC
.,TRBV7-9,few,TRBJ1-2,CASSSGGSHGYTF,TGTGCCAGCAGCTCCGGGGGGAGCCATGGCTACACCTTC
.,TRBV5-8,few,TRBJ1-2,CASSLETEYGYTF,TGTGCCAGCAGCTTGGAAACCGAGTATGGCTACACCTTC
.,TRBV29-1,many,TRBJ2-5,CSVGAGLEETQYF,TGCAGCGTTGGGGCAGGGTTGGAAGAGACCCAGTACTTC
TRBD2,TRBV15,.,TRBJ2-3,CATSRDYLAVPSTDTQYF,TGTGCCACCAGCAGGGACTACCTAGCGGTACCTAGCACAGATACGCAGTATTTT
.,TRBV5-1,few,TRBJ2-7,CASSLGGHSYEQYF,TGCGCCAGCAGCTTGGGGGGTCACTCCTACGAGCAGTACTTC
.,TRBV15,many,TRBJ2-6,CATSRHLASLVPGANVLTF,TGTGCCACCAGCAGACATTTGGCTTCTCTGGTGCCCGGGGCCAACGTCCTGACTTTC
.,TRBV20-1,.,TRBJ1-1,CSARVGMNTEAFF,TGCAGTGCTAGAGTCGGGATGAACACTGAAGCTTTCTTT
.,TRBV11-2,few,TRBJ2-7,CASSLENGTRIYEQYF,TGTGCCAGCAGCTTAGAAAATGGGACACGGATCTACGAGCAGTACTTC
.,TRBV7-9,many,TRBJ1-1,CASSLARDGNMNTEAFF,TGTGCCAGCAGCTTAGCCCGGGACGGTAACATGAACACTGAAGCTTTCTTT
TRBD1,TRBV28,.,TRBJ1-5,CASSLGDRAFQHF,TGTGCCAGCAGTTTAGGGGACAGGGCCTTTCAGCATTTT
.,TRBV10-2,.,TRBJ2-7,CASSASSLASYEQYF,TGCGCCAGCAGTGCCAGCAGCTTAGCTTCCTACGAGCAGTACTTC
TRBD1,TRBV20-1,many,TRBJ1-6,CSAMGTDYNSPLHF,TGCAGTGCCATGGGGACAGACTATAATTCACCCCTCCACTTT
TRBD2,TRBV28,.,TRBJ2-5,CASSLQGAGEETQYF,TGTGCCAGCAGTTTGCAGGGAGCGGGAGAAGAGACCCAGTACTTC
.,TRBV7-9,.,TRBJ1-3,CASSHRQVSGNTIYF,TGTGCCAGCAGCCATCGACAAGTCTCTGGAAACACCATATATTTT
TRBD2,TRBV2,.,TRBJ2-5,CASSEAGASGGDYQETQYF,TGTGCCAGCAGTGAAGCCGGGGCTAGCGGGGGGGACTACCAAGAGACCCAGTACTTC
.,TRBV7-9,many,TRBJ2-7,CASSLQDYEQYF,TGTGCCAGCAGCTTACAGGACTACGAGCAGTACTTC
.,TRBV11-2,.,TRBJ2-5,CASSLGVIIQETQYF,TGTGCCAGCAGCTTAGGGGTTATCATCCAAGAGACCCAGTACTTC
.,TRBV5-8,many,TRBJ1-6,CASSSWGMGALHF,TGTGCCAGCAGTTCCTGGGGGATGGGAGCCCTCCACTTT
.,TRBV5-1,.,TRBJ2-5,CASSRGPGAVQETQYF,TGCGCCAGCAGCCGGGGGCCGGGAGCGGTTCAAGAGACCCAGTACTTC
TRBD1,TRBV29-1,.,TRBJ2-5,CSVQGVNQPQYF,TGCAGCGTTCAGGGGGTGAATCAGCCCCAGTACTTC
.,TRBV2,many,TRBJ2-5,CASSGDFQETQYF,TGTGCCAGCAGTGGGGACTTCCAAGAGACCCAGTACTTC